This T cell receptor (beta chain) was recovered during a study of beta chain features in type 1 diabetes. Overall study: Examination covered around 100 million sorted cells spanning all samples.

TCRB transcripts that were expressed got sequenced, as all of the isolated RNA had been reverse transcribed. Mean read depth for naive, central memory and regulatory T cell samples was about 3.4 million reads. Sequenced by immunoSEQ multiplex PCR; TCRdb stores in-frame clones only, minus some. The repertoire includes 150,000 to 200,000 clones, 63% of them detected once, and 0.08% to 0.09% sits in the top ten. Findings and caveats of the study: Moderately but significantly shorter TCRB CDR3s were found in Type 1 diabetes patients in all four CD4+ subsets. Type 1 diabetes patients had VDJ junctions that carried fewer insertions and more deletions. TCRB repertoires of naive, central memory and Treg cells appeared more similar among patients than among healthy donors.

CDR1 SQVTM and CDR2 ANQGSEA come from the germline V gene. The CDR3 runs to 13 residues. V trimming: 7 bases; J trimming: 4 bases; junction bases outside the gene matches: 8. This clone was found a few times. The antigen remains undetermined. This receptor was obtained from a man younger than 40 with type 1 diabetes. The sequencing sample was made of naive CD4+ T cells from blood. V usage is TRBV29-1 and J usage is TRBJ2-3; 7 bases are shared with TRBD1. CDR3 residues: CSGSTGWADTQYF. The CDR3 coding sequence is TGCAGCGGGTCGACAGGGTGGGCAGATACGCAGTATTTT.